The 27 T cell receptor beta chains below were found in one sample sequenced in a study of T cells in Graves' hyperthyroidism and ophthalmopathy. Using RNA transcripts as the source, TCR beta CDR3 regions were amplified. Using the HTBI primer set, a first-round RT-PCR was run on the TCR CDR3. One entry per CDR3 protein results from TCRdb running MiXCR on the multiplex PCR reads. This table has approximately 510,000 distinct CDR3 sequences, roughly 45% appearing once. The sample was peripheral blood or thyroid tissue (not recorded which). These receptors were taken from an adult woman with Graves' disease, either hyperthyroidism or ophthalmopathy (not recorded which).

A remark on this clonotype: This CDR3 fails to terminate in the conserved phenylalanine or tryptophan, so it likely reflects a read error. The genes are TRBV2 and TRBJ1-6; 7 nucleotides line up with TRBD1. V gave up 6 bases and J gave up 7 bases; unmatched junction bases: 6. CDR1 is SNHLY, CDR2 FYNNEI, per germline. CDR3 size: 14 residues. CDR3 in amino acids: CASRGQIKNSPLHL. DNA of the CDR3: TGTGCCAGCAGGGGACAGATCAAAAATTCACCCCTCCACCTT.

The chain employs TRBV7-9 and TRBJ2-5; D is uncertain. The V end lost 1 base, the J end lost 3 bases, and 9 bases lay between the germline ends. The length of the CDR3 is 14 residues. Germline lookup yields CDR1 SEHNR and CDR2 FQNEAQ (reference sequence). The chain's CDR3 is CASSLGLIEETQYF. Written as DNA, the CDR3 is TGTGCCAGCAGCTTAGGACTGATAGAAGAGACCCAGTACTTC. The full variable domain, in which reference TRBV7-9 and TRBJ2-5 provide the parts outside the CDR3, is DTGVSQNPRHKITKRGQNVTFRCDPISEHNRLYWYRQTLGQGPEFLTYFQNEAQLEKSRLLSDRFSAERPKGSFSTLEIQRTEQGDSAMYLCASSLGLIEETQYFGPGTRLLVL.

This clonotype has a count of ten or more. The CDR3 is CASSVAEREAQNTGELFF. In DNA, the CDR3 is TGTGCCAGCAGCGTAGCGGAGCGGGAGGCCCAGAACACCGGGGAGCTGTTTTTT. The chain has TRBV9 and TRBJ2-2; 9 bases line up with TRBD2. Germline assignment: CDR1 SGDLS and CDR2 YYNGEE. This CDR3 has 18 residues. With V trimmed by 0 bases and J by 1 base, 7 bases remained unmatched.

This clonotype showed up just a few times. This chain connects TRBV6-2 or TRBV6-3 to TRBJ1-5; tentatively, D is TRBD1 (6 bases). The CDR3 loop spans 13 amino acids. V lost 7 bases and J 5 bases, leaving 12 bases between the germline ends. Germline V gene sequence: CDR1 MNHEY, CDR2 SVGEGT. Here the CDR3 reads CASNTGLHQPQHF. Here the CDR3 DNA reads TGTGCCAGCAACACAGGGCTCCATCAGCCCCAGCATTTT.

This clonotype was seen many times. This chain uses TRBV7-8 with TRBJ1-5; tentatively, D is TRBD1 (6 bases). The germline V gene has CDR1 SGHVS and CDR2 FQNEAQ. The CDR3 runs 17 residues. Trimming stripped 1 base from V and 0 bases from J, with 13 bases between. CDR3 DNA sequence: TGTGCCAGCAGCTTAGGTACAGGGCCCTATAGCAATCAGCCCCAGCATTTT. This codes for CASSLGTGPYSNQPQHF.

The chain carries TRBV7-2 and TRBJ1-2; 8 bases line up with TRBD1. Per germline, CDR1 SGHTA and CDR2 FQGNSA. J gave up 8 bases and V 2 bases, and 4 bases lay outside the gene matches. The CDR3 sequence is 13 residues long. DNA of the CDR3: TGTGCCAGCAGCTTACAGACAGGGGAGGGCTACACCTTC. This codes for CASSLQTGEGYTF.

This chain connects TRBV2 to TRBJ1-2; 7 positions match TRBD1. Unmatched junction bases numbered 7, after V lost 2 bases and J lost 4 bases. Germline CDR1 and CDR2: SNHLY and FYNNEI. The CDR3 covers 15 residues. The CDR3 coding sequence is TGTGCCAGCAGTGAAACGACAGGGCTGGGCTATGGCTACACCTTC. Encoded protein: CASSETTGLGYGYTF.

V usage is TRBV20-1 and J usage is TRBJ1-4; D call uncertain. The V gene lost 0 bases and the J gene lost 6 bases, with 11 bases spanning the gap. The CDR3 spans 14 residues. The germline V gene has CDR1 DFQATT and CDR2 SNEGSKA (reference sequence). For the CDR3, the DNA is TGCAGTGCTAGAGAAGTAGGGATGGATGAAAAACTGTTTTTT. It specifies CSAREVGMDEKLFF.

This clonotype has more than one count but fewer than ten. The chain uses TRBV24-1 and TRBJ1-1; possibly TRBD1 for D (5 bases). The V and J ends lost 2 bases and 8 bases respectively, with 5 bases between them. CDR3 length: 11 amino acids. CDR1 KGHDR and CDR2 SFDVKD come from the germline V gene. The CDR3 loop reads CATSDSGEAFF. CDR3 nucleotides: TGTGCCACCAGTGATTCAGGGGAAGCTTTCTTT.

This clonotype was counted a few times. This chain links TRBV6-2 or TRBV6-3 with TRBJ1-2; the match to TRBD1 covers 11 bases. This CDR3 is built from 15 residues. CDR1 is MNHEY and CDR2 is SVGEGT in the germline V gene. With 2 bases clipped from V and 3 bases from J, the junction kept 2 bases outside the gene matches. This CDR3 is CASSYLGQGDYGYTF. CDR3 nucleotide sequence: TGTGCCAGCAGTTACCTGGGACAGGGGGACTATGGCTACACCTTC.

In its sample, this clonotype was seen a few times. The chain combines TRBV3-1 with TRBJ2-5; TRBD1 matches at 9 bases. Germline V gives CDR1 LGHDT, CDR2 YNNKEL (reference sequence). V shed 10 bases, J shed 5 bases, and the junction held 11 bases outside the gene matches. The CDR3 has 14 amino acids. CDR3: CATNPATGGETQYF. CDR3 sequence (DNA): TGTGCCACCAACCCGGCAACAGGGGGCGAGACCCAGTACTTC.

In the case of this clonotype: Given a much more abundant clone one base away, this may be a read error. The chain employs TRBV10-3 and TRBJ1-2, with a weak D call TRBD1 (5 bases). The CDR3 is made up of 12 amino acids. From germline, CDR1 is ENHRY and CDR2 SYGVKD. The V and J ends lost 6 bases and 4 bases respectively, with 9 bases between them. CDR3 residues: CAISRDGYGYTF. The CDR3 DNA reads TGTGCCATCAGCAGGGATGGCTATGGCTACACCTTC.

The chain couples TRBV25-1 to TRBJ1-1, with unresolved D. Germline V gene lookup returns CDR1 MGHDK and CDR2 SYGVNS. This CDR3 has 14 residues. V was shortened by 6 bases and J by 0 bases, with 11 bases between the two germline ends. CDR3 nucleotides: TGTGCCAGCAGCATCGGGGAGATGAACACTGAAGCTTTCTTT. The encoded protein is CASSIGEMNTEAFF.

This rearrangement joins TRBV4-2 to TRBJ1-1, with 8 positions matching TRBD1. The CDR3 consists of 15 residues. CDR1 and CDR2 from the germline V gene are LGHNA and YNFKEQ. Trimming at V came to 6 bases and at J to 1 base, leaving 7 bases not matched to a gene. CDR3 loop: CASSAFGTGNTEAFF. The CDR3 bases are TGTGCCAGCAGTGCCTTCGGGACAGGGAACACTGAAGCTTTCTTT.

J is TRBJ1-4 and V is TRBV10-3, with D tentatively TRBD1 (6 bases). This CDR3 is 13 amino acids long. Germline values: CDR1 ENHRY, CDR2 SYGVKD. Trimming removed 6 bases from V and 3 bases from J, with 8 bases in between. For the CDR3, the DNA is TGTGCCATCAGACAGGGTTCTAATGAAAAACTGTTTTTT. It encodes CAIRQGSNEKLFF.

This clonotype was seen ten or more times. The rearrangement joins TRBV6-5 to TRBJ1-2; possibly TRBD1 for D (6 bases). V was trimmed by 0 bases and J by 7 bases, leaving 15 bases between them. The CDR3 runs to 15 residues. Germline-derived CDR1 and CDR2 are MNHEY and SVGAGI. CDR3 DNA sequence: TGTGCCAGCAGTTACTCGAGACAGGCCAGTCGTGGCTACACCTTC. This translates into CASSYSRQASRGYTF.

This clonotype appeared once. V and J are TRBV7-2 and TRBJ2-5, with D unresolved. CDR3 length: 12 amino acids. Trimming took 5 bases from V and 9 from J, leaving 13 bases between them. The germline gives CDR1 SGHTA, CDR2 FQGNSA. The CDR3 is CASSRPGDAQYF. The CDR3 DNA follows: TGTGCCAGCAGCCGACCCGGCGACGCCCAGTACTTC.

The chain uses TRBV7-2 and TRBJ2-7, with 7 bases fitting TRBD1. Per the germline V gene, CDR1 is SGHTA and CDR2 is FQGNSA. This CDR3 has 14 amino acids. Trimming at V came to 10 bases and at J to 6 bases, leaving 15 bases not matched to a gene. The CDR3 nucleotides read TGTGCCATCAGTGAGAACAGGGACAGCCTCGAGCAGTACTTC. Amino acid sequence: CAISENRDSLEQYF.

This clonotype showed up just a few times. The V call is TRBV20-1, the J call TRBJ2-2; 8 nucleotides agree with TRBD2. With 3 bases clipped from V and 5 bases from J, the junction kept 8 bases outside the gene matches. CDR1 and CDR2 (germline): DFQATT, SNEGSKA (reference sequence). The CDR3 length is 15 residues. The chain's CDR3 is CSARASGLDTGELFF. In DNA, the CDR3 is TGCAGTGCTAGGGCTAGCGGGCTAGATACCGGGGAGCTGTTTTTT.

The chain has TRBV7-9 and TRBJ2-5, with 15 bases identical to TRBD2. With 5 bases clipped from V and 5 bases from J, the junction kept 15 bases outside the gene matches. Germline V gene sequence: CDR1 SEHNR, CDR2 FQNEAQ (reference sequence). The CDR3 has 19 amino acids. This CDR3 reads CASSRGTSGRWVQGETQYF. CDR3 nucleotide sequence: TGTGCCAGCAGCCGGGGGACTAGCGGGAGGTGGGTCCAAGGGGAGACCCAGTACTTC.

This clonotype was counted many times. V and J are TRBV29-1 and TRBJ2-7, with 10 bases that match TRBD1. V shed 4 bases and J 6 bases; nucleotides not matched to a gene: 6. CDR1 SQVTM and CDR2 ANQGSEA come from the germline V gene. The CDR3 runs 13 residues. The CDR3 protein is CSVAGQGGAEQYF. The DNA of the CDR3 is TGCAGCGTTGCAGGACAGGGGGGCGCCGAGCAGTACTTC.

There are a few counts of this clonotype. The J gene is TRBJ1-1, the V gene TRBV20-1; tentative D call: TRBD1 (6 bases). The V end was cut by 3 bases, the J end by 11 bases, with 16 bases between. Germline lookup yields CDR1 DFQATT and CDR2 SNEGSKA (reference sequence). The CDR3 spans 12 residues. The CDR3 bases are TGCAGTGCTAGTCTCCGCACAGGGCGGGCTTTCTTT. Its translation: CSASLRTGRAFF.

The chain joins TRBV7-6 to TRBJ2-7, with TRBD2 matching over 7 bases. CDR1 and CDR2 (germline): SGHVS, FNYEAQ. This CDR3 comprises 17 residues. Germline trimming cut 3 bases from V and 1 base from J; bases unmatched to any gene: 12. The CDR3, as DNA: TGTGCCAGCAGCTTCGGCCCGGTACTAGCGACATCCTACGAGCAGTACTTC. It is translated as CASSFGPVLATSYEQYF.

Only a few counts were recorded for this clonotype. The V call is TRBV4-3, the J call TRBJ2-2; D may be TRBD1 (5 bases). Trimming left V 2 bases short and J 5 bases short, with 15 bases between. The germline V gene has CDR1 LGHNA and CDR2 YSLEER. This CDR3 comprises 16 residues. The chain's CDR3 is CASSQMTAGSTGELFF. The CDR3 region has the DNA TGCGCCAGCAGCCAAATGACCGCAGGGTCGACCGGGGAGCTGTTTTTT.

The rearrangement joins TRBV2 to TRBJ1-2; D may be TRBD1 (5 bases). This CDR3 comprises 14 residues. V lost 6 bases and J lost 6, with 17 bases in between. Germline CDR1 is SNHLY and CDR2 is FYNNEI. The DNA for the CDR3 is TGTGCCAGCAGCCCCTTGACAGTTCCCCATGGCTACACCTTC. Translation gives CASSPLTVPHGYTF. Together with reference TRBV2 and TRBJ1-2, the CDR3 gives the full variable domain: EPEVTQTPSHQVTQMGQEVILRCVPISNHLYFYWYRQILGQKVEFLVSFYNNEISEKSEIFDDQFSVERPDGSNFTLKIRSTKLEDSAMYFCASSPLTVPHGYTFGSGTRLTVV.

This clonotype was counted ten times or more. A junction end diverges from the germline sequence, so it may reflect a read error. The chain joins TRBV15 to TRBJ2-5; D remains unclear. This CDR3 is 15 amino acids long. The germline V gene encodes CDR1 LNHNV and CDR2 YYDKDF (reference sequence). The CDR3 loop reads CVTSRDKRDRETQYF. The CDR3 DNA reads TGTGTCACCAGCAGAGATAAAAGGGATCGAGAGACCCAGTACTTC.

The rearrangement links TRBV7-9 to TRBJ1-5, with a tentative D call TRBD1 (5 bases). The length of the CDR3 is 15 residues. The germline CDR1 and CDR2 sequences are SEHNR and FQNEAQ (reference sequence). V lost 1 base and J 5 bases, leaving 12 bases between the germline ends. The CDR3 is CASSLDGGVYQPQHF. The CDR3 DNA reads as TGTGCCAGCAGCTTAGACGGGGGAGTGTATCAGCCCCAGCATTTT.